The T cell receptor (beta chain) described here comes from a study of T-cell reconstitution after alpha-beta-depleted transplantation in children. In germline, CDR1 is SGHTA, CDR2 FQGTGA. This CDR3 is 14 amino acids long. V dropped 3 bases and J dropped 3 bases, with 10 bases sitting between them. Study-wide findings and caveats: High day-60 TCRbeta diversity in some patients came from surviving recipient T cells and thymic progenitors. Once a year had passed after transplant, T-cell counts and diversity came mostly from newly produced T cells. As was reported, about two months after transplant, alpha-beta T cells came from several hundred expanded graft clones.

Comments on this clonotype: Its antigen is currently unknown.

TCRbeta library preparation incorporated unique molecular identifiers. TCRdb processed the PCR reads anew with MiXCR; each CDR3 protein has one entry. The repertoire holds 250,000 to 400,000 distinct CDR3 sequences, with approximately 23% as singletons. This receptor was taken from a male patient younger than 18 who had a stem cell transplant for acute lymphoblastic leukemia, so the T cells may come from the graft donor. The sample consisted of PBMCs, mostly from graft donor cells, taken 180 days after TCRalphabeta/CD19-depleted stem cell transplant. This chain links TRBV7-3 with TRBJ2-3; TRBD1 might be the D (6 bases). The CDR3 loop reads CASSLQGRTDTQYF. The CDR3 DNA sequence: TGTGCCAGCAGCTTGCAGGGGCGGACAGATACGCAGTATTTT.